The T cell receptor (beta chain) under discussion was sequenced for a study of T cell responses to AZD1222 COVID-19 vaccine (dated by TCRdb to the early 2020s). Background for the entire study: AZD1222 recipients with second doses at about 4 weeks or about 12 weeks were pooled, because spike-specific TCR depth and breadth did not differ between schedules. A total of 233 trial participants underwent TCR sequencing, of whom approximately 210 received two doses of AZD1222 and 26 received two doses of the MenACWY control vaccine. Trial participants were enrolled into age subgroups of 18-55, 56-69 and 70-plus years, which contained about 150, 28 and 57 TCR-sequenced participants, respectively. Study-level results and caveats: The 56-69-year group was small, and its depth increase did not reach significance, likely because of low power. The vaccine-associated CD4 TCRs covered the entire spike protein, and the dominant responses fell in regions 160-218 and 743-854. A significant rise in spike-specific TCR breadth and depth was observed after two AZD1222 doses relative to day 0 and relative to MenACWY recipients. Reportedly, close to half of the unique spike-specific TCRs recognized epitopes lying outside the regions that are mutated in the B.1.351 and B.1.1.7 variants. No day 14 peak-response samples were available, so repertoires were characterized only after the peak T cell response. Participants were mostly white British and included more females than males, and it was suggested by the authors that clonal diversity may have been underestimated. Conclusions about previously exposed vaccinees are limited, since just six AZD1222 recipients were seropositive for SARS-CoV-2 at baseline.

Interpreted using the paper, the time point label stands for: baseline before first vaccination. Vaccinee samples came from UK trials COV001 and COV002, including a single-blind randomized controlled phase 2/3 trial of AZD1222 (ChAdOx1 nCoV-19) in healthy adults. For TCRbeta chain sequencing, PBMC samples from trial participants were taken at day 0 and at day 28 after the second dose. The germline V gene encodes CDR1 KGHSH and CDR2 LQKENI. The CDR3 covers 14 residues, taking in both the cysteine and the phenylalanine. The sequence is cut down to CDR3 DNA, 42 bases in frame from base 1. At the junction V is shortened by 6 bases and J by 3 bases; bases outside the gene matches: 0. The CDR3 regions of human TCRbeta chains were analyzed by immunosequencing. Per the source publication's procedure: Repertoire TCRs were checked for matches against a reference library of SARS-CoV-2-specific TCRs that had been generated using the MIRA antigen-specificity platform. Breadth meant the fraction of unique TCRs that were SARS-CoV-2-associated, whereas depth meant the fraction of total T cells that were SARS-CoV-2-associated. Using the MIRA data, every spike-specific TCR was mapped to the spike region that the TCR reacted to and assigned to either a CD4 or a CD8 class. Log10-transformed breadth and depth values were compared by one-way ANOVA with Sidak's multiple comparisons tests. Not all clones reach the TCRdb copy of this immuneACCESS table, which keeps in-frame sequences only. Checked studies attribute under half of the gap to unresolved V genes and leave the rest unexplained. Clonal size and the V and J genes are those of that table, whereas D and trimming came from the DNA. For this sample there are about 93,000 clones; approximately 83% appear just once. The top ten clones comprise approximately 8% of the sample.

As to this clone: Its target antigen remains unknown. No per-base quality is available; no much larger clone lies one base away.

The rearranged chain carries TRBV18 and TRBJ2-5, with 14 bases matching TRBD2. The sequences come from peripheral blood, collected on day 0 of AZD1222 vaccination. The TCR was taken from an adult in good health. The CDR3: CASSGLAGEETQYF. The DNA sequence reads TGTGCCAGCTCGGGACTAGCGGGAGAAGAGACCCAGTACTTC.